A single sample gave rise to the 15 T cell receptor beta chains below, sequenced in a study of blood T cell repertoires in COVID-19. Profiled with immunoSEQ multiplex PCR; TCRdb holds only in-frame clones, not every one. This sample has some 150,000 clones; roughly 84% occur once, and the top ten carry about 12%. The sequenced material came from peripheral blood. These receptors were taken from a woman aged 55-75 years with COVID-19, enrolled during active disease.

CDR3 sequence (DNA): TGCGCCAGCAGCTTGGATAGCGGGGGGGGCACAGATACGCAGTATTTT. This encodes CASSLDSGGGTDTQYF. The V call is TRBV5-1, the J call TRBJ2-3; 11 nucleotides line up with TRBD2. Germline trimming cut 0 bases from V and 1 base from J; bases unmatched to any gene: 1. This CDR3 has 16 residues. Germline loops: CDR1 SGHRS, CDR2 YFSETQ.

V and J are TRBV10-3 and TRBJ1-1; TRBD1 is a possible D gene (5 bases). The germline V gene encodes CDR1 ENHRY and CDR2 SYGVKD. This CDR3 contains 13 residues. Deletions cut 3 bases from V and 0 bases from J, with 5 bases between. The CDR3 loop is CAISEQVNTEAFF. CDR3 DNA sequence: TGTGCCATCAGTGAACAGGTGAACACTGAAGCTTTCTTT.

This chain connects TRBV6-1 to TRBJ2-7; 10 nucleotides agree with TRBD2. Germline V CDR1 and CDR2: MNHNS, SASEGT. This CDR3 has 16 amino acids. The V gene end was trimmed by 4 bases and the J gene end by 6 bases; junction bases not matched to a gene: 12. The CDR3 nucleotides are TGTGCCAGCAGTGCCCTAGGGAGCGGGAGGGCCTCCGAGCAGTACTTC. Residues: CASSALGSGRASEQYF.

V is TRBV29-1 and J is TRBJ1-2; D ambiguous. The CDR3 runs 12 residues. Germline lookup yields CDR1 SQVTM and CDR2 ANQGSEA. The V and J ends lost 6 bases and 8 bases respectively, with 16 bases between them. CDR3 nucleotide sequence: TGCAGCGTCGCGCCCCCCTCTATAGGCTACACCTTC. Translating it yields CSVAPPSIGYTF.

The V and J genes are TRBV5-6 and TRBJ1-2; possible D gene TRBD1, 6 bases. The CDR3 has 16 amino acids. Germline V gives CDR1 SGHDT, CDR2 YYEEEE. V lost 0 bases and J 4 bases, leaving 16 bases between the germline ends. This CDR3 reads CASSLDRGADSYGYTF. The CDR3 region has the DNA TGTGCCAGCAGCTTGGACCGGGGGGCGGATTCCTATGGCTACACCTTC.

The chain recombines TRBV5-1 with TRBJ2-5, with TRBD1 as a possible D gene (5 bases). V dropped 2 bases and J dropped 0 bases, with 8 bases sitting between them. The CDR3 covers 14 residues. The germline V gene encodes CDR1 SGHRS and CDR2 YFSETQ. CDR3 in DNA: TGCGCCAGCAGCTTTGGGGCCGACCAAGAGACCCAGTACTTC. It is translated as CASSFGADQETQYF. Based on the CDR3 plus reference TRBV5-1 and TRBJ2-5, the full variable domain is KAGVTQTPRYLIKTRGQQVTLSCSPISGHRSVSWYQQTPGQGLQFLFEYFSETQRNKGNFPGRFSGRQFSNSRSEMNVSTLELGDSALYLCASSFGADQETQYFGPGTRLLVL.

Only one count was recorded for this clone. The chain employs TRBV18 and TRBJ1-1; D is ambiguous. Germline loops: CDR1 KGHSH, CDR2 LQKENI. With 6 bases removed from V and 1 base from J, the gap between germline ends came to 12 bases. This CDR3 comprises 14 residues. The chain's CDR3 is CASSRSGPNTEAFF. In DNA form, the CDR3 reads TGTGCCAGCTCCAGGAGCGGGCCGAACACTGAAGCTTTCTTT.

This chain connects TRBV19 to TRBJ1-2, with no clear D. Trimming took off 5 bases at V and 0 bases at J, with 10 bases between the two ends. Germline assignment: CDR1 LNHDA and CDR2 SQIVND (reference sequence). This CDR3 has 14 amino acids. CDR3 in amino acids: CASSDINTNYGYTF. CDR3 sequence (DNA): TGTGCCAGTAGTGACATAAATACTAACTATGGCTACACCTTC. The complete variable domain, with remaining parts taken from reference TRBV19 and TRBJ1-2, reads DGGITQSPKYLFRKEGQNVTLSCEQNLNHDAMYWYRQDPGQGLRLIYYSQIVNDFQKGDIAEGYSVSREKKESFPLTVTSAQKNPTAFYLCASSDINTNYGYTFGSGTRLTVV.

The chain has TRBV20-1 and TRBJ2-7; no clear D. CDR3 size: 11 residues. Germline CDR1 is DFQATT and CDR2 is SNEGSKA (reference sequence). Between the trimmed V and J ends, which lost 0 bases and 4 bases, there was a span of 4 bases. DNA of the CDR3: TGCAGTGCTAGAGATATGTACGAGCAGTACTTC. This encodes CSARDMYEQYF.

This chain connects TRBV6-5 to TRBJ1-2; D is unclear. The CDR3 length is 15 residues. CDR1 is MNHEY and CDR2 is SVGAGI in the germline V gene. V lost 0 bases to trimming and J lost 4 bases, with 12 bases between them. CDR3 nucleotide sequence: TGTGCCAGCAGTTACTCAATACTCGAAACCTATGGCTACACCTTC. It is translated as CASSYSILETYGYTF.

This clone was seen many times. The chain couples TRBV5-1 to TRBJ1-2; maybe TRBD1 (6 bases). Trimming took off 4 bases at V and 5 bases at J, with 18 bases between the two ends. The germline CDR1 and CDR2 sequences are SGHRS and YFSETQ. This CDR3 has 15 amino acids. The CDR3 protein is CASSQLQGLGYGYTF. Written as DNA, the CDR3 is TGCGCCAGCAGCCAACTACAGGGTTTGGGGTATGGCTACACCTTC.

This clone turned up a few times. The chain has TRBV4-1 and TRBJ1-4; D possibly corresponds to TRBD1 (6 bases). Germline V gives CDR1 MGHRA, CDR2 YSYEKL. There are 15 residues in the CDR3. Trimming cost V 0 bases and J 4 bases, with 9 bases left between them. The CDR3: CASSQDRQVNEKLFF. The CDR3 nucleotides are TGCGCCAGCAGCCAAGATCGACAGGTTAATGAAAAACTGTTTTTT.

This clone was seen a single time. The rearrangement uses TRBV28 and TRBJ1-3; D is ambiguous. The ends were cut back, 3 bases at V and 0 bases at J, with 6 bases in the middle. The CDR3 consists of 14 residues. The germline V gene has CDR1 MDHEN and CDR2 SYDVKM. CDR3 in DNA: TGTGCCAGCAGTTTTAGGAGCTCTGGAAACACCATATATTTT. The encoded protein is CASSFRSSGNTIYF.

With respect to this clone: The junction shows a germline mismatch at one end, possibly a read error. This chain joins TRBV5-5 and TRBJ1-2; D not certain. The length of the CDR3 is 13 residues. In germline, CDR1 is SGHKS, CDR2 YYEKEE (reference sequence). CDR3: CASSLDGVYGYTF. As DNA, the CDR3 is TGTGCCAGCAGTTTGGACGGAGTTTATGGCTACACCTTC. Drawing the rest from reference TRBV5-5 and TRBJ1-2, the complete variable domain is DAGVTQSPTHLIKTRGQQVTLRCSPISGHKSVSWYQQVLGQGPQFIFQYYEKEERGRGNFPDRFSARQFPNYSSELNVNALLLGDSALYLCASSLDGVYGYTFGSGTRLTVV.

This chain joins TRBV3-1 (or the pseudogene TRBV3-2) and TRBJ1-4; 7 bases are a match to TRBD1. After removal of 6 bases from V and 2 bases from J, the junction contained 6 bases not matched to a gene. CDR3 length: 15 residues. Germline CDR1 reads LGHDT; CDR2 reads YNNKEL (reference sequence). CDR3: CASSRQGPTNEKLFF. CDR3 in DNA: TGTGCCAGCAGTCGACAGGGACCTACTAATGAAAAACTGTTTTTT.